The 8 T cell receptor beta chains listed next were all sequenced from one sample in a study of cytomegalovirus exposure and HLA in healthy donors (dated by TCRdb to 2015 to 2018). The method was the immunoSEQ multiplex PCR assay. A mixture of 60 forward primers for TCR Vbeta segments and 13 reverse primers for TCR Jbeta segments was used in the multiplex PCR. Not all clones reach the TCRdb copy of this immuneACCESS table, which keeps in-frame sequences only. Checked studies attribute under half of the gap to unresolved V genes and leave the rest unexplained. For this sample there are approximately 110,000 clones; over 15% appear just once. 1.9% of the sample lies in the top ten. The specimen was PBMCs. Receptor source: a woman in her late teens or twenties in good health and CMV-seronegative.

This clone occurred a few times. The V gene is TRBV27, the J gene TRBJ2-7, with D perhaps TRBD2 (6 bases). The CDR3 contains 15 residues. Germline CDR1 and CDR2: MNHEY and SMNVEV (reference sequence). The V end was cut by 8 bases, the J end by 4 bases, with 21 bases between. CDR3 sequence: CASCPVGLARYEQYF. The CDR3 DNA reads TGTGCCAGCTGCCCGGTAGGGCTAGCGCGGTACGAGCAGTACTTC.

This clone was counted a few times. The chain is built from TRBV9 and TRBJ2-5; a possible D gene is TRBD2 (7 bases). The CDR3 sequence is 12 residues long. The ends were cut back, 4 bases at V and 9 bases at J, with 13 bases in the middle. Germline V gene sequence: CDR1 SGDLS, CDR2 YYNGEE. The DNA for the CDR3 is TGTGCCAGCAGCCCGGGGGAGGGGGCCCAGTACTTC. The encoded protein is CASSPGEGAQYF. Combining the CDR3 with reference TRBV9 and TRBJ2-5 gives the whole variable domain DSGVTQTPKHLITATGQRVTLRCSPRSGDLSVYWYQQSLDQGLQFLIQYYNGEERAKGNILERFSAQQFPDLHSELNLSSLELGDSALYFCASSPGEGAQYFGPGTRLLVL.

This clone has just a few counts. The rearrangement links TRBV11-2 to TRBJ1-2, with no clear D. The CDR3 loop spans 11 amino acids. V lost 1 base, J lost 6 bases, and 3 bases lay in between. The V gene's germline CDR1 is SGHAT and CDR2 FQNNGV. CDR3 in DNA: TGTGCCAGCAGCTTAGGCGATGGCTACACCTTC. Translated: CASSLGDGYTF.

This chain joins TRBV5-1 and TRBJ2-1; 8 bases fit TRBD2. The V segment lost 0 bases and the J segment 8 bases; nucleotides outside the gene matches: 4. The V gene's germline CDR1 is SGHRS and CDR2 YFSETQ. The CDR3 is 14 residues long. This CDR3 reads CASSLVAGRDEQFF. The CDR3 DNA reads TGCGCCAGCAGCTTGGTAGCGGGGAGGGATGAGCAGTTCTTC.

This clone was detected only a few times. This chain connects TRBV30 to TRBJ2-5, with 10 positions matching TRBD1. V shed 2 bases, J shed 3 bases, and the junction held 12 bases outside the gene matches. Germline V gives CDR1 GTSNPN, CDR2 SVGIG (reference sequence). This CDR3 has 17 amino acids. DNA of the CDR3: TGTGCCTGGAGTTTCCGGACAGGGGGTCCCCCAAAAGAGACCCAGTACTTC. As protein: CAWSFRTGGPPKETQYF. Full variable domain (remainder filled in from reference TRBV30 and TRBJ2-5): SQTIHQWPATLVQPVGSPLSLECTVEGTSNPNLYWYRQAAGRGLQLLFYSVGIGQISSEVPQNLSASRPQDRQFILSSKKLLLSDSGFYLCAWSFRTGGPPKETQYFGPGTRLLVL.

Turning to this clone: The same CDR3 can be traced to other DNA sequences in this sample. The J gene is TRBJ1-2, the V gene TRBV6-4; perhaps TRBD1 as D (5 bases). The CDR3 contains 12 residues. V shed 0 bases and J shed 11 bases, with 10 bases lying between them. In germline, CDR1 is MRHNA, CDR2 SNTAGT. CDR3 region: CASSDSQGGYTF. CDR3 nucleotide sequence: TGTGCCAGCAGTGACTCCCAGGGAGGGTACACCTTC.

This clone appeared a few times. This chain connects TRBV29-1 to TRBJ2-7; 10 bases line up with TRBD1. Germline CDR1 and CDR2: SQVTM and ANQGSEA. CDR3 length equals 13 residues. The ends lost 5 bases at V and 4 bases at J; junction bases unmatched: 5. The CDR3 DNA reads as TGCAGCGTTTCACGGGACAGGGGATACGAGCAGTACTTC. Its translation: CSVSRDRGYEQYF.

This clone was observed a handful of times. This CDR3 is CASWAGGTTYEQYF. CDR3 sequence (DNA): TGTGCCAGCTGGGCGGGGGGAACAACCTACGAGCAGTACTTC. V is TRBV28 and J is TRBJ2-7; 8 bases match TRBD2. The J segment lost 2 bases and the V segment lost 8 bases, leaving 8 bases of the junction unmatched. The germline V gene has CDR1 MDHEN and CDR2 SYDVKM. The CDR3 extends over 14 amino acids.